This T cell receptor beta chain was sequenced during a study of CD8 T cells in Susac syndrome. The CDR3 is 12 residues long. V was clipped by 9 bases and J by 6 bases, with 11 bases between them. Per the germline V gene, CDR1 is MNHEY and CDR2 is SVGAGI. This clonotype was picked up one time. CD8+ and CD4+ T cells taken from blood had their TCR beta sequenced. It was negative isolation that provided the CD8+ and CD4+ T cells, whereas TEMRA cells were enriched by FACS. RNA was extracted with the RNeasy kit, and a quantity of about 0.45 to 1 ug was reverse transcribed using random hexamers. Amplification of TCR beta CDR3 across 54 Vbeta and 13 Jbeta was performed with immunoSEQ multiplex PCR. TCRdb fed the immunoSEQ multiplex PCR reads into MiXCR, producing one record per CDR3 protein. The table lists some 130,000 distinct CDR3 sequences, around 94% of them singletons.

The sequencing sample was made of CD4+ T cells from PBMCs. The rearrangement links TRBV6-5 to TRBJ2-2; D is undetermined. The receptor was derived from a human donor with multiple sclerosis. The CDR3 bases are TGTGCCAGTTACATCAACGCCGGGGAGCTGTTTTTT. It translates to CASYINAGELFF.